These 9 T cell receptor beta chains originate from one sample sequenced in a study of shared clonotypes between healthy human individuals (dated by TCRdb to 2018 to 2021). For the CD8 naive samples, CD45RO-negative cells were positively selected for CCR7, yielding a CD45RA+CCR7+ population from which TemRA cells were excluded. The method behind the library was the immunoSEQ multiplex PCR assay. Here the immuneACCESS table is served through TCRdb, limited to in-frame sequences with V and J called. Missing clones are a known gap in these copies; in checked studies unresolved V genes cover under half, and the rest lacks a known reason. This sample is represented by roughly 1,800,000 clones; about 95% of them were singletons. The leading ten clones occupy more than 0.95% of the sample. The sample consisted of naive CD8+ T cells sorted from blood. The cell subset or site label corresponds to: CD45RA+CCR7+. The receptor set was obtained from a man aged 18 to 35 in good health.

The chain uses TRBV27 and TRBJ2-7; D may be TRBD1 (6 bases). Germline V gene lookup returns CDR1 MNHEY and CDR2 SMNVEV (reference sequence). The CDR3 loop spans 15 amino acids. The V end was cut by 2 bases, the J end by 7 bases, with 18 bases between. This chain's CDR3 is CASSLTLGAHGEQYF. The CDR3 region has the DNA TGTGCCAGCAGTTTAACTTTGGGGGCGCATGGAGAGCAGTACTTC.

The chain combines TRBV28 with TRBJ2-7; a weak D match, TRBD1 (5 bases). This CDR3 comprises 12 residues. Germline loops: CDR1 MDHEN, CDR2 SYDVKM. The V end lost 9 bases, the J end lost 5 bases, and 14 bases lay between the germline ends. Here the CDR3 DNA reads TGTGCCAGTTTCCGTACAGGCGACGAGCAGTACTTC. Translated, it gives CASFRTGDEQYF. The full variable domain, completed using reference TRBV28 and TRBJ2-7, is DVKVTQSSRYLVKRTGEKVFLECVQDMDHENMFWYRQDPGLGLRLIYFSYDVKMKEKGDIPEGYSVSREKKERFSLILESASTNQTSMYLCASFRTGDEQYFGPGTRLTVT.

This chain links TRBV9 with TRBJ1-5, with D maybe TRBD1 (5 bases). Germline V CDR1 and CDR2: SGDLS, YYNGEE. V gave up 3 bases and J gave up 8 bases, with 15 bases separating them. This CDR3 contains 14 residues. The CDR3 sequence: CASSALAQGEPQHF. In nucleotides, the CDR3 is TGTGCCAGCAGCGCCCTGGCCCAGGGCGAGCCCCAGCATTTT. Together with reference TRBV9 and TRBJ1-5, the CDR3 gives the full variable domain: DSGVTQTPKHLITATGQRVTLRCSPRSGDLSVYWYQQSLDQGLQFLIQYYNGEERAKGNILERFSAQQFPDLHSELNLSSLELGDSALYFCASSALAQGEPQHFGDGTRLSIL.

Of note for this clone: The sample contains more than one DNA sequence encoding this CDR3. This chain links TRBV9 with TRBJ2-2; no reliable D call. Trimming removed 0 bases from V and 5 bases from J, with 2 bases in between. CDR1 is SGDLS and CDR2 is YYNGEE in the germline V gene. The CDR3 loop spans 12 amino acids. The CDR3: CASSVVTGELFF. CDR3 DNA: TGTGCCAGCAGCGTAGTAACCGGGGAGCTGTTTTTT.

V gene TRBV5-4 combines with J gene TRBJ1-2, with a weak D call TRBD1 (5 bases). From germline, CDR1 is SGHNT and CDR2 YYREEE (reference sequence). The CDR3 has 14 amino acids. Trimming took off 3 bases at V and 7 bases at J, with 16 bases between the two ends. CDR3 sequence reads: CASSSTVGDPGYTF. CDR3 coding DNA: TGTGCCAGCAGCTCGACAGTGGGAGATCCTGGCTACACCTTC.

The CDR3, as DNA: TGTGCCAGCTCCCTTGGGAGTCCGGCCGAGCCGAATGAAGCTTTCTTT. It codes for CASSLGSPAEPNEAFF. The chain combines TRBV9 with TRBJ1-1; D unclear. The germline V and J ends were trimmed by 7 bases and 7 bases, with 26 bases remaining between them. The germline gives CDR1 SGDLS, CDR2 YYNGEE. The CDR3 is 16 amino acids. Based on the CDR3 plus reference TRBV9 and TRBJ1-1, the full variable domain is DSGVTQTPKHLITATGQRVTLRCSPRSGDLSVYWYQQSLDQGLQFLIQYYNGEERAKGNILERFSAQQFPDLHSELNLSSLELGDSALYFCASSLGSPAEPNEAFFGQGTRLTVV.

The chain uses TRBV2 and TRBJ2-3, with 7 nucleotides matching TRBD2. V was pared by 6 bases and J by 2 bases, with 8 bases of the junction left unmatched. The CDR3 covers 15 residues. Germline loops: CDR1 SNHLY, CDR2 FYNNEI. The DNA of the CDR3 is TGTGCCAGCAGGGAAAGCGGGGATTACACAGATACGCAGTATTTT. This sequence encodes CASRESGDYTDTQYF.

The J gene is TRBJ2-2, the V gene TRBV27; D gene ambiguous. V lost 2 bases, J lost 6 bases, and 4 bases lay in between. The CDR3 length is 12 residues. Looked up from germline, CDR1 is MNHEY and CDR2 is SMNVEV (reference sequence). The CDR3 DNA sequence: TGTGCCAGCAGTTTAGACGCCGGGGAGCTGTTTTTT. It encodes CASSLDAGELFF.

The chain uses TRBV7-9 and TRBJ2-7; 9 nucleotides align to TRBD1. The CDR3 is 14 residues long. CDR1 is SEHNR, CDR2 FQNEAQ, per germline (reference sequence). V lost 3 bases to trimming and J lost 6 bases; unmatched junction nucleotides: 6. The CDR3 reads CASSLGTGFTEQYF. CDR3 coding DNA: TGTGCCAGCAGCTTGGGGACAGGGTTCACCGAGCAGTACTTC.